Listed here are 11 T cell receptor beta chains from one sample, sequenced in a study of blood T cell repertoires in COVID-19. Data came from immunoSEQ multiplex PCR; TCRdb stores just in-frame clones and leaves some out. Seen here are about 200,000 clones, 86% observed once, and the top ten hold 0.78%. Material for sequencing was peripheral blood. These receptors all stem from a woman in her 70s with acute or convalescent COVID-19.

The CDR3 DNA is TGTGCCAGTAGTATAGTGGCCGGGGGAGGTGGCTACGAGCAGTACTTC. Protein product: CASSIVAGGGGYEQYF. The chain carries TRBV19 and TRBJ2-7; D is perhaps TRBD2 (6 bases). V lost 1 base, J lost 3 bases, and 16 bases lay in between. This CDR3 has 16 residues. Germline values: CDR1 LNHDA, CDR2 SQIVND (reference sequence).

This chain joins TRBV9 and TRBJ2-2, with 11 bases aligning to TRBD2. With V trimmed by 4 bases and J by 7 bases, 12 bases remained unmatched. CDR1 is SGDLS and CDR2 is YYNGEE in the germline V gene. This CDR3 has 17 residues. The CDR3 nucleotides are TGTGCCAGCAGCTCGACCGGGCTAGCGGGAGGACGCGGGGAGCTGTTTTTT. Protein product: CASSSTGLAGGRGELFF.

The genes are TRBV2 and TRBJ1-2; D is possibly TRBD1 (6 bases). CDR3 length: 15 residues. CDR1 is SNHLY and CDR2 is FYNNEI in the germline V gene. Trimming shortened V by 5 bases and J by 8 bases, and 21 bases separated the two germline ends. For the CDR3, the DNA is TGTGCCAGCAGTTACTTGGCCTCAGGGGCGAGAGGCTACACCTTC. Encoded protein: CASSYLASGARGYTF.

V gene TRBV11-3 combines with J gene TRBJ1-6; possible D gene TRBD1, 5 bases. V lost 5 bases to trimming and J lost 10 bases, with 15 bases between them. The CDR3 spans 14 residues. Germline CDR1 reads SGHNT; CDR2 reads YENEEA. CDR3 bases: TGTGCCAGCAGCCCGGGGGTGGGGCAATCACCCCTCCACTTT. This sequence encodes CASSPGVGQSPLHF.

The V call is TRBV7-9, the J call TRBJ2-3; 13 nucleotides match TRBD2. The V gene's germline CDR1 is SEHNR and CDR2 FQNEAQ (reference sequence). J lost 4 bases, V lost 3 bases, and 1 base had no gene match. This CDR3 region has 15 residues. Here the CDR3 DNA reads TGTGCCAGCAGCTTCGGACTAGCGGGAGCAGATACGCAGTATTTT. Translating gives CASSFGLAGADTQYF.

The chain recombines TRBV18 with TRBJ2-7, with D perhaps TRBD1 (6 bases). V lost 0 bases and J 2 bases, leaving 8 bases between the germline ends. This CDR3 comprises 14 residues. Germline CDR1 and CDR2: KGHSH and LQKENI. CDR3 DNA: TGTGCCAGCTCACCACCGGACAGAGCCTACGAGCAGTACTTC. Translated, it gives CASSPPDRAYEQYF.

The chain is built from TRBV5-1 and TRBJ1-1; 7 bases align to TRBD1. V trimming: 1 base; J trimming: 1 base; junction bases outside the gene matches: 4. The germline CDR1 and CDR2 sequences are SGHRS and YFSETQ. The CDR3 totals 15 residues. This chain's CDR3 is CASSLLGQTNTEAFF. Here the CDR3 DNA reads TGCGCCAGCAGCTTGCTGGGACAGACGAACACTGAAGCTTTCTTT.

V usage is TRBV7-6 and J usage is TRBJ1-6; a possible D gene is TRBD1 (6 bases). The CDR3 is made up of 14 amino acids. The germline gives CDR1 SGHVS, CDR2 FNYEAQ. V lost 5 bases to trimming and J lost 9 bases, with 14 bases between them. Here the CDR3 DNA reads TGTGCCAGCAGCCAGGGGTCTCTAGGTTCACCCCTCCACTTT. Translated: CASSQGSLGSPLHF.

This chain joins TRBV7-9 and TRBJ2-3; TRBD2 is a possible D gene (5 bases). CDR3 size: 16 residues. V dropped 5 bases and J dropped 1 base, with 16 bases sitting between them. CDR1 is SEHNR, CDR2 FQNEAQ, per germline (reference sequence). Here the CDR3 DNA reads TGTGCCAGCAGCAACCGGGAAGTACCGGGCACAGATACGCAGTATTTT. This gives the protein CASSNREVPGTDTQYF. Using reference TRBV7-9 and TRBJ2-3 for the parts outside the CDR3, the full variable domain is DTGVSQNPRHKITKRGQNVTFRCDPISEHNRLYWYRQTLGQGPEFLTYFQNEAQLEKSRLLSDRFSAERPKGSFSTLEIQRTEQGDSAMYLCASSNREVPGTDTQYFGPGTRLTVL.

V usage is TRBV24-1 and J usage is TRBJ2-1, with D uncertain. The CDR3 covers 8 residues. Germline values: CDR1 KGHDR, CDR2 SFDVKD. Trimming took off 12 bases at V and 7 bases at J, with 3 bases between the two ends. The CDR3 DNA follows: TGTGCCTCGAATGAGCAGTTCTTC. It translates to CASNEQFF.

The CDR3 is CASSIRRASGANVLTF. The CDR3 coding sequence is TGTGCCAGTAGTATTCGGCGGGCCTCTGGGGCCAACGTCCTGACTTTC. This sequence joins TRBV19 and TRBJ2-6, with TRBD2 as a possible D gene (5 bases). The V gene lost 3 bases and the J gene lost 0 bases, with 9 bases spanning the gap. Germline V gene sequence: CDR1 LNHDA, CDR2 SQIVND (reference sequence). CDR3 length: 16 residues.